A selection of T cell receptor beta chains follows, all from one sample in a study of blood T cells in healthy people across ages. Each CDR3 protein is one row after TCRdb ran MiXCR on the 5' RACE reads. The repertoire holds about 1.6 million distinct CDR3 sequences, with approximately 32% as singletons. Input material: blood. The origin of the receptors is a woman aged 25 to 39 in good health. CDR3s leave out the opening cysteine and the closing phenylalanine or tryptophan. A D gene is named only where the DNA matches it firmly.

V gene	D gene	CDR3 protein
TRBV20-1	NA	GARGQWAFLYEQY
TRBV9	TRBD1	ASSGPGTGDNEQF
TRBV5-5	TRBD1	ASSFGQGTDEQY
TRBV20-1	NA	SALASGGAGANVRT
TRBV6-1	NA	ASSPDATGTDTQY
TRBV3-1	TRBD2	ASSPSGGSQETQY
TRBV3-1	NA	ASSQSQIPYEQY
TRBV25-1	NA	ASRGYMGYT
TRBV20-1	TRBD1	SALQGADGEQF
TRBV7-2	NA	ASSSEEGLSIYEQY
TRBV9	TRBD2	ASSPPSSGRASEQY
TRBV6-1	NA	ASSEAGPSREQY
TRBV5-6	TRBD2	ASSGAGGLSKETQY
TRBV5-6	TRBD2	ASSPGGIGEQY
TRBV28	TRBD1	VSSPGQGPYGYT
TRBV20-1	NA	SAPRVRGGGYT
TRBV20-1	TRBD2	SAHSAGGPILTYNEQF
TRBV18	TRBD2	ASSRNSGSAETQY
TRBV11-2	TRBD1	ASSLGDRGRDYGYT
TRBV5-1	TRBD1	ASRLTGTGFQETQY
TRBV5-1	NA	ASSSEAGLSNEQF
TRBV7-3	NA	ASSPGPAVAQY
TRBV11-2	NA	ASSLFGRANTGELF
TRBV5-4	TRBD1	ASSPRDRVGGGYT
TRBV5-5	NA	ASSLVLGAISEAF
TRBV7-9	TRBD1	ASSLGAGGEEDTQY
TRBV29-1	TRBD1	SVWGTDDSSGANVLT
TRBV5-1	TRBD2	ASSAGLAGGDPF
TRBV10-2	TRBD1	ASSDRDRSSYEQY
TRBV12-3/TRBV12-4	TRBD1	ASSPWTGKGYQETQY
TRBV11-2	TRBD2	ASSFGAGGPYNEQF
TRBV28	NA	ASSPPDGNNGQF
TRBV29-1	TRBD2	SVEGLAGEWVGTDTQY
TRBV10-3	NA	ATLVGGDTGELF
TRBV7-9	TRBD2	ASSSTSGGIQGTQY
TRBV27	TRBD2	ASSPTSGRRTQY
TRBV29-1	TRBD1	SVAETGLSGCT
TRBV6-5	NA	ASSYSSQAVYEQY